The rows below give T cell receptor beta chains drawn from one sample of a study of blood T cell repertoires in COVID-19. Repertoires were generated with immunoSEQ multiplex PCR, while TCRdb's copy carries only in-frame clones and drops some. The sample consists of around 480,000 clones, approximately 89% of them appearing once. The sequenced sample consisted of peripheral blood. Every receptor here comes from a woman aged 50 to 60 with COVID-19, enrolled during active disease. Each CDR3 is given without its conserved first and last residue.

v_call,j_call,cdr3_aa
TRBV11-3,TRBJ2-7,ASSRRTGNGEQY
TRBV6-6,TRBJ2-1,ASSYSASGGAGEQF
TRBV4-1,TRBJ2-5,ASSHSLGQGEGTQY
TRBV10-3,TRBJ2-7,AISEQGVERSEQY
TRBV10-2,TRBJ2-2,ASSVPGGGHGELF
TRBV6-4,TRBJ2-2,ASSDPYTGELF
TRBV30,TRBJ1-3,AWSVGASGPGNTIY
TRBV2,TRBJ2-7,ASTSGGREQY
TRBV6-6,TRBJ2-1,ATSLLGGDYNEQF
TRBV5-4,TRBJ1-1,ASSLARGSLNTEAF
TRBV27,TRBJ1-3,ASSPVTGGADLLENTIY
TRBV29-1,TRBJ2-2,SVVLWSGTGELF
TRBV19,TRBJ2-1,ASSVGLAMDNEQF
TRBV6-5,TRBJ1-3,ASSPRVSSGNTIY
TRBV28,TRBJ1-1,ASRGGEENTEAF
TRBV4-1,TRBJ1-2,ASSQGRGLYGYT
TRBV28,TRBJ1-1,ASSSPVYEAF